This entry lists 32 T cell receptor beta chains sequenced from one sample in a study of cytomegalovirus exposure and HLA in healthy donors. The PCR used 60 Vbeta and 13 Jbeta primers. The assay was immunoSEQ multiplex PCR, and TCRdb's table has in-frame clones only and misses some. The table includes around 150,000 clones, over 60% detected once. What was sequenced was PBMCs. The receptors come from a man aged 25-45 years in good health and CMV-seronegative.

The chain is built from TRBV27 and TRBJ2-7; tentative D call: TRBD1 (5 bases). Trimming shortened V by 4 bases and J by 0 bases, and 13 bases separated the two germline ends. Germline-derived CDR1 and CDR2 are MNHEY and SMNVEV (reference sequence). The CDR3 is 15 residues long. CDR3 sequence (DNA): TGTGCCAGCAGTTCCAGGGCGGAATCCTCCTACGAGCAGTACTTC. Amino acid sequence: CASSSRAESSYEQYF.

This clone was recorded once. The sample holds other DNA sequences that translate to the same CDR3. The chain couples TRBV9 to TRBJ1-1; 8 nucleotides line up with TRBD1. Per the germline V gene, CDR1 is SGDLS and CDR2 is YYNGEE. V shed 2 bases and J 4 bases; nucleotides not matched to a gene: 4. This CDR3 has 14 amino acids. CDR3 protein: CASSVQGAGTEAFF. The CDR3 region has the DNA TGTGCCAGCAGCGTCCAGGGGGCAGGCACTGAAGCTTTCTTT.

This clone showed up just a few times. The gene calls are TRBV16 and TRBJ2-7; D is unresolved. Germline V lookup: CDR1 KGHSY, CDR2 FQNENV. V was shortened by 2 bases and J by 3 bases, with 8 bases between the two germline ends. CDR3 length equals 13 residues. CDR3 amino acids: CASSQQDNYEQYF. CDR3 bases: TGTGCCAGCAGCCAACAGGATAACTACGAGCAGTACTTC.

This clone was counted a few times. The chain employs TRBV6-6 and TRBJ2-7, with D possibly TRBD2 on 8 matching bases. Germline CDR1 and CDR2: MNHNY and SVGAGI (reference sequence). Trimming cost V 10 bases and J 6 bases, with 28 bases left between them. This CDR3 has 16 residues. The DNA for the CDR3 is TGTGCCACCTACCGGGGGGGGGATCCAGGGGGTTCCGAGCAGTACTTC. Its protein product is CATYRGGDPGGSEQYF.

The rearrangement joins TRBV30 to TRBJ1-1; D gene unclear. Germline V CDR1 and CDR2: GTSNPN, SVGIG (reference sequence). The CDR3 is made up of 12 amino acids. V lost 5 bases, J lost 6 bases, and 13 bases lay in between. The CDR3 here is CAWDGEWSEAFF. CDR3 DNA: TGTGCCTGGGACGGGGAATGGTCTGAAGCTTTCTTT.

The rearrangement joins TRBV6-5 to TRBJ2-1, with a weak D call TRBD1 (6 bases). CDR1 is MNHEY and CDR2 is SVGAGI in the germline V gene. The V and J ends lost 2 bases and 4 bases respectively, with 9 bases between them. This CDR3 has 14 residues. The CDR3 loop reads CASSYRGNYNEQFF. The CDR3 nucleotides are TGTGCCAGCAGTTACAGGGGGAATTACAATGAGCAGTTCTTC.

The V and J genes are TRBV6-6 and TRBJ2-3; TRBD2 agrees at 14 bases. Germline CDR1 and CDR2: MNHNY and SVGAGI (reference sequence). J lost 2 bases, V lost 4 bases, and 2 bases had no gene match. This CDR3 spans 16 amino acids. This CDR3 is CASSLGLAGATDTQYF. The CDR3 DNA reads TGTGCCAGCAGTTTGGGACTAGCGGGAGCCACAGATACGCAGTATTTT.

In nucleotides, the CDR3 is TGTGCCAGCAGCCCGACTAGCGGGAGGCACGAGCAGTACTTC. Encoded protein: CASSPTSGRHEQYF. This rearrangement joins TRBV11-1 to TRBJ2-7; 13 bases align to TRBD2. Trimming cost V 5 bases and J 5 bases; bases outside gene matches: 3. CDR1 SGHAT and CDR2 FQDESV come from the germline V gene (reference sequence). CDR3 length: 14 amino acids.

V usage is TRBV6-4 and J usage is TRBJ1-3; D remains ambiguous. The CDR3 is 14 residues long. Germline V gene lookup returns CDR1 MRHNA and CDR2 SNTAGT. V was pared by 11 bases and J by 0 bases, with 14 bases between. The CDR3 nucleotides read TGTGCCGCCCGCGGTCCCCTCTCTGGAAACACCATATATTTT. This sequence encodes CAARGPLSGNTIYF.

This sequence joins TRBV6-1 and TRBJ2-7, with 11 bases fitting TRBD2. V gave up 4 bases and J gave up 0 bases; unmatched junction bases: 5. Germline V CDR1 and CDR2: MNHNS, SASEGT. CDR3 length: 16 residues. In DNA form, the CDR3 reads TGTGCCAGCAGTGGACTAGCGGGGACCCCCTCCTACGAGCAGTACTTC. Translation gives CASSGLAGTPSYEQYF.

This clone was observed a few times. Other DNA variants within this sample encode the same CDR3. The gene calls are TRBV29-1 and TRBJ1-1; D call uncertain. Looked up from germline, CDR1 is SQVTM and CDR2 is ANQGSEA. This CDR3 is 12 amino acids long. Trimming shortened V by 0 bases and J by 1 base, and 3 bases separated the two germline ends. The CDR3 is CSVEERNTEAFF. For the CDR3, the DNA is TGCAGCGTTGAAGAGCGGAACACTGAAGCTTTCTTT.

This clone was seen a handful of times. The chain is built from TRBV2 and TRBJ1-2, with TRBD1 matching 10 bases. Germline lookup yields CDR1 SNHLY and CDR2 FYNNEI. Germline trimming cut 3 bases from V and 8 bases from J; bases unmatched to any gene: 9. The CDR3 loop spans 15 amino acids. CDR3: CASSDQPGQGWGYTF. CDR3 in DNA: TGTGCCAGCAGTGATCAACCGGGACAGGGGTGGGGCTACACCTTC.

The chain recombines TRBV11-2 with TRBJ2-1; perhaps TRBD1 as D (6 bases). Per the germline V gene, CDR1 is SGHAT and CDR2 is FQNNGV. The CDR3 spans 15 residues. The germline V and J ends were trimmed by 3 bases and 5 bases, with 14 bases remaining between them. The CDR3 bases are TGTGCCAGCAGCTTTGGACAGAACGGAGACAATGAGCAGTTCTTC. Translating gives CASSFGQNGDNEQFF.

V usage is TRBV6-5 and J usage is TRBJ1-2; tentatively, D is TRBD1 (5 bases). Trimming removed 5 bases from V and 8 bases from J, with 12 bases in between. Germline lookup yields CDR1 MNHEY and CDR2 SVGAGI. The CDR3 consists of 12 residues. Here the CDR3 DNA reads TGTGCCAGCAGTGAAACAGGCCGGGGCTACACCTTC. It encodes CASSETGRGYTF.

The table lists this clone with a count of one. This rearrangement joins TRBV5-1 to TRBJ2-3; D is possibly TRBD1 (5 bases). The CDR3 runs 14 residues. From germline, CDR1 is SGHRS and CDR2 YFSETQ. Trimming took off 5 bases at V and 0 bases at J, with 10 bases between the two ends. CDR3 nucleotide sequence: TGCGCCAGCAGGGTGGGGCCTAGCACAGATACGCAGTATTTT. Protein sequence: CASRVGPSTDTQYF.

The chain is built from TRBV10-1 and TRBJ2-1, with D maybe TRBD1 (5 bases). Per the germline V gene, CDR1 is WNHNN and CDR2 is SYGVQD (reference sequence). The germline V and J ends were trimmed by 2 bases and 11 bases, with 10 bases remaining between them. This CDR3 spans 12 amino acids. The CDR3 DNA sequence: TGCGCCAGCAGTGAGAGTCAGGGTAAGCAGTTCTTC. Translation gives CASSESQGKQFF.

The chain is built from TRBV6-4 and TRBJ2-1; TRBD2 aligns across 11 bases. The trim removed 3 bases at V and 8 bases at J, leaving 3 bases unmatched. The CDR3 has 14 amino acids. CDR1 is MRHNA, CDR2 SNTAGT, per germline. The CDR3 DNA reads TGTGCCAGCAGTGAACTAGCGGGAGTCTATGAGCAGTTCTTC. Its translation is CASSELAGVYEQFF.

In its sample, this clone was seen once. The V gene is TRBV12-5, the J gene TRBJ2-1; 10 nucleotides match TRBD2. The CDR3 has 14 amino acids. The V gene end was trimmed by 6 bases and the J gene end by 2 bases; junction bases not matched to a gene: 1. The germline V gene has CDR1 LGHNT and CDR2 FRNRAP. CDR3 nucleotides: TGTGCTAGTGGGAGCGGGAGGGCCTACAATGAGCAGTTCTTC. Encoded protein: CASGSGRAYNEQFF.

The chain recombines TRBV19 with TRBJ2-1; 7 nucleotides match TRBD1. In germline, CDR1 is LNHDA, CDR2 SQIVND (reference sequence). V was clipped by 2 bases and J by 8 bases; unmatched bases: 12. The CDR3 has 16 residues. For the CDR3, the DNA is TGTGCCAGTAGTATAAGGCGGGCTAGGGGGCACGATGAGCAGTTCTTC. This gives the protein CASSIRRARGHDEQFF.

DNA for the CDR3: TGTGCCAGCAGGGAGGACAGGGGGTCCTATGGCTACACCTTC. This codes for CASREDRGSYGYTF. This rearrangement joins TRBV2 to TRBJ1-2; TRBD1 matches at 10 bases. The germline V gene encodes CDR1 SNHLY and CDR2 FYNNEI. The V segment lost 6 bases and the J segment 4 bases; nucleotides outside the gene matches: 5. This CDR3 contains 14 residues. Variable domain in full (rest from reference TRBV2 and TRBJ1-2): EPEVTQTPSHQVTQMGQEVILRCVPISNHLYFYWYRQILGQKVEFLVSFYNNEISEKSEIFDDQFSVERPDGSNFTLKIRSTKLEDSAMYFCASREDRGSYGYTFGSGTRLTVV.

The chain uses TRBV7-8 and TRBJ1-5, with 7 nucleotides matching TRBD1. The germline CDR1 and CDR2 sequences are SGHVS and FQNEAQ. With V trimmed by 5 bases and J by 0 bases, 4 bases remained unmatched. The CDR3 length is 15 residues. CDR3 nucleotides: TGTGCCAGCAGCACGACAGGGATTAGCAATCAGCCCCAGCATTTT. It specifies CASSTTGISNQPQHF.

V is TRBV28 and J is TRBJ1-1; D is possibly TRBD1 (6 bases). The germline gives CDR1 MDHEN, CDR2 SYDVKM. CDR3 length: 13 amino acids. Between the trimmed V and J ends, which lost 7 bases and 6 bases, there was a span of 15 bases. CDR3 residues: CASTLGGVAEAFF. In nucleotides, the CDR3 is TGTGCCAGCACCCTAGGGGGTGTGGCTGAAGCTTTCTTT.

The chain carries TRBV5-5 and TRBJ1-1; TRBD1 is a possible D gene (6 bases). CDR1 is SGHKS and CDR2 is YYEKEE in the germline V gene (reference sequence). V lost 1 base and J 1 base, leaving 14 bases between the germline ends. The CDR3 is 16 residues long. CDR3 loop: CASSLSGAPRNTEAFF. The CDR3 region has the DNA TGTGCCAGCAGCTTGTCAGGGGCGCCCCGGAACACTGAAGCTTTCTTT. Full variable domain (rest looked up from reference TRBV5-5 and TRBJ1-1): DAGVTQSPTHLIKTRGQQVTLRCSPISGHKSVSWYQQVLGQGPQFIFQYYEKEERGRGNFPDRFSARQFPNYSSELNVNALLLGDSALYLCASSLSGAPRNTEAFFGQGTRLTVV.

The rearrangement links TRBV7-9 to TRBJ1-1; D remains unclear. Germline CDR1 reads SEHNR; CDR2 reads FQNEAQ (reference sequence). Trimming took off 0 bases at V and 1 base at J, with 15 bases between the two ends. The CDR3 extends over 17 amino acids. Here the CDR3 DNA reads TGTGCCAGCAGCTTAGCTTTCGAGCTTCTGAGGAACACTGAAGCTTTCTTT. This codes for CASSLAFELLRNTEAFF.

The table lists this clone with a few counts. The chain employs TRBV5-1 and TRBJ2-1, with TRBD2 identical over 9 bases. The CDR3 is 16 residues long. Germline trimming cut 5 bases from V and 5 bases from J; bases unmatched to any gene: 11. The germline V gene has CDR1 SGHRS and CDR2 YFSETQ. CDR3: CASRPGLATSNNEQFF. The CDR3 DNA reads as TGCGCCAGCAGACCAGGACTAGCGACATCGAACAATGAGCAGTTCTTC.

The chain employs TRBV27 and TRBJ1-2; 10 nucleotides agree with TRBD1. CDR3 size: 14 residues. Germline-derived CDR1 and CDR2 are MNHEY and SMNVEV (reference sequence). J lost 6 bases, V lost 4 bases, and 5 bases had no gene match. In DNA, the CDR3 is TGTGCCAGCAGTTGGGCCGGGACAGGGGATGGCTACACCTTC. Its protein is CASSWAGTGDGYTF.

The chain is built from TRBV18 and TRBJ1-5; a possible D gene is TRBD1 (6 bases). Germline-derived CDR1 and CDR2 are KGHSH and LQKENI. The ends were cut back, 5 bases at V and 2 bases at J, with 13 bases in the middle. This CDR3 contains 15 residues. CDR3 coding DNA: TGTGCCAGCTCAACCAGGGGTCCTGGCAATCAGCCCCAGCATTTT. It codes for CASSTRGPGNQPQHF.

The chain employs TRBV18 and TRBJ2-7; 9 bases fit TRBD2. The germline V gene has CDR1 KGHSH and CDR2 LQKENI. The junction had 7 bases not matched to a gene; V was cut back by 2 bases and J by 2 bases. The CDR3 loop spans 16 amino acids. In DNA form, the CDR3 reads TGTGCCAGCTCACCAAGGTCGGCTAGCGGGACCTACGAGCAGTACTTC. The encoded protein is CASSPRSASGTYEQYF. Complete variable domain (other parts from reference TRBV18 and TRBJ2-7): NAGVMQNPRHLVRRRGQEARLRCSPMKGHSHVYWYRQLPEEGLKFMVYLQKENIIDESGMPKERFSAEFPKEGPSILRIQQVVRGDSAAYFCASSPRSASGTYEQYFGPGTRLTVT.

The gene calls are TRBV28 and TRBJ2-7; 8 positions match TRBD1. CDR3 length: 17 residues. Per the germline V gene, CDR1 is MDHEN and CDR2 is SYDVKM. Trimming cost V 5 bases and J 0 bases; bases outside gene matches: 12. In DNA form, the CDR3 reads TGTGCCAGCAGTGCCCCGGGACAGGCGACGAGCTCCTACGAGCAGTACTTC. As protein: CASSAPGQATSSYEQYF. Complete variable domain (other parts from reference TRBV28 and TRBJ2-7): DVKVTQSSRYLVKRTGEKVFLECVQDMDHENMFWYRQDPGLGLRLIYFSYDVKMKEKGDIPEGYSVSREKKERFSLILESASTNQTSMYLCASSAPGQATSSYEQYFGPGTRLTVT.

Comment on this clone: The same CDR3 can be traced to other DNA sequences in this sample. V usage is TRBV5-1 and J usage is TRBJ2-1; 7 bases align to TRBD2. This CDR3 comprises 16 residues. Trimming took 2 bases from V and 5 from J; bases not matched to a gene: 10. CDR1 is SGHRS and CDR2 is YFSETQ in the germline V gene. This CDR3 is CASSLGGSYGNNEQFF. In DNA form, the CDR3 reads TGCGCCAGCAGCTTAGGCGGGAGTTACGGAAACAATGAGCAGTTCTTC.

This clone was counted a single time. The chain is built from TRBV6-5 and TRBJ1-2, with 9 positions matching TRBD1. Germline V gene lookup returns CDR1 MNHEY and CDR2 SVGAGI. V dropped 0 bases and J dropped 6; count of bases not matched to a gene: 5. The CDR3 runs 15 residues. In DNA, the CDR3 is TGTGCCAGCAGTTACTCGACGGGACAGGGCGATGGCTACACCTTC. Amino acid sequence: CASSYSTGQGDGYTF.

The chain employs TRBV6-5 and TRBJ1-2; D gene ambiguous. The CDR3 length is 13 residues. In germline, CDR1 is MNHEY, CDR2 SVGAGI. V was shortened by 0 bases and J by 3 bases, with 5 bases between the two germline ends. In nucleotides, the CDR3 is TGTGCCAGCAGTTACTCGAGATACTATGGCTACACCTTC. Amino acid sequence: CASSYSRYYGYTF.